This T cell receptor (beta chain) was obtained from a study of T cell repertoires in cytomegalovirus infection. For the study at large: Indications came from public TCR beta signatures; they pointed to CMV infection and to a matching HLA type. Study conclusions and caveats: Cumulative frequency (of public TCR beta family members) identified carriers of CMV plus the relevant HLA. CMV-specific TCR beta clonotypes restricted by HLA-C were the ones dominating the ex vivo response.

TCRdb reprocessed the reads via MiXCR and lists one record per CDR3 protein. The profile covers about 490,000 distinct CDR3 sequences, with approximately 11% appearing a single time and roughly 10% taken by the ten largest. The length of the CDR3 is 13 residues. V dropped 4 bases and J dropped 9 bases, with 16 bases sitting between them. Per the germline V gene, CDR1 is SGHTA and CDR2 is FQGTGA. This clonotype has ten or more counts. Antigen unknown. The specimen sequenced was PBMCs. The genes are TRBV7-3 and TRBJ2-7; possibly TRBD1 for D (6 bases). The source of this sequence is a human donor in good health (CMV status not recorded). Some clones in this sample may be carry-over from other donors' samples. CDR3 sequence: CASSSNTQGTQYF. In nucleotides, the CDR3 is TGTGCCAGCAGCTCAAACACACAGGGAACGCAGTACTTC. Using reference TRBV7-3 and TRBJ2-7 for the parts outside the CDR3, the full variable domain is GAGVSQTPSNKVTEKGKYVELRCDPISGHTALYWYRQSLGQGPEFLIYFQGTGAADDSGLPNDRFFAVRPEGSVSTLKIQRTERGDSAVYLCASSSNTQGTQYFGPGTRLTVT.